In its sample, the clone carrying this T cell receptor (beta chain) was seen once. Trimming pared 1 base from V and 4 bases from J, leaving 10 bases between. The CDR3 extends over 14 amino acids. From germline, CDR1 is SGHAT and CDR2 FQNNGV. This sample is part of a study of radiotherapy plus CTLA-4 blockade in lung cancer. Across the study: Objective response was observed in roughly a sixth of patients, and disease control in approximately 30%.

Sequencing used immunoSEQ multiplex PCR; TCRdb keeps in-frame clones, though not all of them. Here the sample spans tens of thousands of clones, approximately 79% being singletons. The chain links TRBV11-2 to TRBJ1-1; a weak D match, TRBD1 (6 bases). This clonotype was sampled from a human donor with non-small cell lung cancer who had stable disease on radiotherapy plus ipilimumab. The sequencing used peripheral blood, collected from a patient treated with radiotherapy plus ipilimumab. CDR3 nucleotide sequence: TGTGCCAGCAGCTTAGCCCTAGGGGGCACTGAAGCTTTCTTT. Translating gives CASSLALGGTEAFF.